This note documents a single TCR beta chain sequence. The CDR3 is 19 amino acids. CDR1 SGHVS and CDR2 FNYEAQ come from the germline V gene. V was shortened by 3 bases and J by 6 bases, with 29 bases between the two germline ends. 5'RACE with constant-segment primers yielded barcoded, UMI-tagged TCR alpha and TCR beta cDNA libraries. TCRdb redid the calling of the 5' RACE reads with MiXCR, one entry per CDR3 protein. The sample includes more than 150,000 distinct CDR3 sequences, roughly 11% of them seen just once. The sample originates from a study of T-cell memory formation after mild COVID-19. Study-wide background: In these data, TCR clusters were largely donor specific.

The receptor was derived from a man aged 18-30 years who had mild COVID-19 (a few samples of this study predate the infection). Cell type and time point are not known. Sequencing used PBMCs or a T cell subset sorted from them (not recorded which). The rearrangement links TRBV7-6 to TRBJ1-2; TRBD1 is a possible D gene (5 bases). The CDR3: CASSLHIKDKVSGGDGYTF. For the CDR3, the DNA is TGTGCCAGCAGCTTGCACATAAAGGACAAAGTGAGCGGGGGGGATGGCTACACCTTC.